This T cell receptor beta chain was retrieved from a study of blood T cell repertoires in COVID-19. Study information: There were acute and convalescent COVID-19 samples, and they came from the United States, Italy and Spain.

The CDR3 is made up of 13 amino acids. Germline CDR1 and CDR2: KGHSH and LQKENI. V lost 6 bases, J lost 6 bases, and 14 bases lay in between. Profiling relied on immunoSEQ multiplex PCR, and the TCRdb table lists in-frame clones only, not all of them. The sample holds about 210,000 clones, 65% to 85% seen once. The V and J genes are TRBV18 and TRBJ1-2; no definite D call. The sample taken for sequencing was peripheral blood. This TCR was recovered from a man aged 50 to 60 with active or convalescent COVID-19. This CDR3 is CASSSPNPDGYTF. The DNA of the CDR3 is TGTGCCAGCTCGAGCCCAAATCCGGATGGCTACACCTTC.